Listed below are T cell receptor beta chains from one sample, sequenced in a study of blood T cell repertoires in COVID-19. Method: immunoSEQ multiplex PCR; TCRdb's copy keeps in-frame clones and lacks some. Among 70,000 to 95,000 clones listed, approximately 78% were seen once. Sequenced sample: peripheral blood. The source of these receptors is a human donor in a cohort sampled during active COVID-19. Both conserved end residues are part of each CDR3. Each record gives: clone size, CDR3 length, J gene, V gene, D gene, CDR3 protein, CDR3 DNA. D genes are given only for firm matches. The size entry is marked missing in some rows and otherwise reads once, few, many or a size class.

NA 14 TRBJ1-1 TRBV7-3 NA CASSLTSGGTEAFF TGTGCCAGCAGCTTAACGTCGGGGGGCACTGAAGCTTTCTTT
once 12 TRBJ2-1 TRBV6-4 NA CASSMVGGEQFF TGTGCCAGCAGTATGGTAGGGGGTGAGCAGTTCTTC
NA 17 TRBJ2-7 TRBV2 TRBD2 CASRNVVGRRGAYEQYF TGTGCCAGCAGAAACGTCGTCGGTCGGCGGGGGGCTTACGAGCAGTACTTC
NA 19 TRBJ2-6 TRBV7-6 TRBD1 CASSLAPWTGRIGANVLTF TGTGCCAGCAGCTTAGCCCCCTGGACAGGGAGAATCGGGGCCAACGTCCTGACTTTC
NA 15 TRBJ1-1 TRBV27 NA CASSLRGRLNTEAFF TGTGCCAGCAGTTTACGAGGGCGTTTGAACACTGAAGCTTTCTTT
NA 16 TRBJ1-1 TRBV19 NA CASSPDRGGLNTEAFF TGTGCCAGTAGTCCCGACAGAGGGGGTCTGAACACTGAAGCTTTCTTT
NA 15 TRBJ2-3 TRBV11-2 TRBD2 CASTRTSGGWDTQYF TGTGCCAGCACCAGGACTAGCGGGGGGTGGGATACGCAGTATTTT
NA 15 TRBJ1-2 TRBV7-9 TRBD1 CASSLASRTGMSYTF TGTGCCAGCAGCTTAGCATCGCGGACAGGTATGAGCTACACCTTC
NA 11 TRBJ1-2 TRBV20-1 NA CSAAQGYGYTF TGCAGTGCTGCACAGGGCTATGGCTACACCTTC
NA 13 TRBJ2-2 TRBV4-2 NA CASSPGDAGELFF TGTGCCAGCAGCCCGGGGGATGCCGGGGAGCTGTTTTTT
NA 14 TRBJ1-4 TRBV6-6 NA CASSLRDGNEKLFF TGTGCCAGCAGTTTGAGGGATGGGAATGAAAAACTGTTTTTT
NA 11 TRBJ2-2 TRBV29-1 NA CSAWGSGELFF TGCAGCGCCTGGGGCTCCGGGGAGCTGTTTTTT
once 14 TRBJ1-1 TRBV30 NA CARNAGVTNTEAFF TGTGCCCGGAACGCAGGGGTTACGAACACTGAAGCTTTCTTT
NA 16 TRBJ2-2 TRBV11-2 TRBD2 CASSLLARGYTGELFF TGTGCCAGCAGCCTACTAGCGAGAGGGTACACCGGGGAGCTGTTTTTT
NA 13 TRBJ2-1 TRBV6-4 TRBD2 CASSVLAGVEQFF TGTGCCAGCAGTGTCCTAGCGGGGGTTGAGCAGTTCTTC
NA 14 TRBJ1-5 TRBV20-1 NA CSASRQFGDQPQHF TGCAGTGCTAGTCGTCAGTTCGGGGATCAGCCCCAGCATTTT
NA 11 TRBJ2-3 TRBV5-1 NA CASSLRDTQYF TGCGCCAGCAGCCTGAGGGATACGCAGTATTTT
NA 10 TRBJ2-7 TRBV5-8 NA CASREQAQYF TGTGCCAGCAGAGAGCAGGCGCAGTACTTC
NA 13 TRBJ1-2 TRBV28 TRBD1 CASSLDRVYGYTF TGTGCCAGCAGTTTAGACAGGGTATATGGCTACACCTTC
NA 14 TRBJ1-5 TRBV5-5 TRBD1 CASSYQGANQPQHF TGTGCCAGCAGCTACCAGGGGGCAAATCAGCCCCAGCATTTT
NA 13 TRBJ1-2 TRBV5-1 NA CASSLEQVYGYTF TGCGCCAGCAGCTTGGAGCAGGTCTATGGCTACACCTTC
NA 13 TRBJ2-1 TRBV18 NA CASSPDNKNEQFF TGTGCCAGCTCACCAGATAACAAAAATGAGCAGTTCTTC
NA 13 TRBJ2-2 TRBV10-3 TRBD1 CAIGLTGYGELFF TGTGCCATCGGCCTGACAGGGTACGGGGAGCTGTTTTTT
once 12 TRBJ1-2 TRBV2 NA CASRGDLGGYTF TGTGCCAGCAGGGGGGACTTAGGAGGCTACACCTTC